The sequence of this T cell receptor beta chain was determined in a study of shared clonotypes between healthy human individuals. V shed 1 base and J shed 4 bases, with 18 bases lying between them. Germline-derived CDR1 and CDR2 are SGHDN and FVKESK. This CDR3 comprises 17 residues. Generated by immunoSEQ multiplex PCR, the TCRdb table keeps only in-frame clones and is missing some. The sample records fewer than 3 million clones, about 90% being singletons. This clone was observed a single time. The chain is built from TRBV14 and TRBJ2-3; D not resolved. This TCR was sampled from a man between 18 and 35 years old in good health. Some clones in this sample may be carry-over from other donors' samples. Sequencing was performed on naive CD4+ T cells from PBMCs. Indicated subset: CD45RA+ positively selected. The CDR3, as DNA: TGTGCCAGCAGCCAAGTTCCCCGCTCCCGGTGGGCAGATACGCAGTATTTT. Its translation is CASSQVPRSRWADTQYF.